This T cell receptor (beta chain) was sequenced during a study of CD8 T cells in Susac syndrome. About the study: When blood was collected, patients with Susac syndrome were therapy-naive, were taking corticosteroids, or were receiving intravenous immunoglobulin alone.

Reverse transcription used roughly 0.5 to 1 ug RNA and random hexamers. TCRdb processed the immunoSEQ multiplex PCR reads anew with MiXCR; each CDR3 protein has one entry. The repertoire holds tens of thousands of distinct CDR3 sequences, with 95% as singletons. In this sample, this clonotype turned up once. Its antigen is not identified. Overall study results and limits: In its TCR sequencing and HLA analysis, the study acknowledged that the number of individuals was relatively small. Expansion of Susac CD8+ clones peaked in TEMRA cells and in active patients.

The V end was cut by 4 bases, the J end by 6 bases, with 14 bases between. The CDR3 runs to 13 residues. The germline gives CDR1 SGDLS, CDR2 YYNGEE. This TCR was recovered from a human donor with Susac syndrome. This chain joins TRBV9 and TRBJ2-7; D unclear. Sequenced sample: CD8+ T cells from PBMCs. CDR3 sequence reads: CASSPSLGREQYF. CDR3 bases: TGTGCCAGCAGCCCATCCCTCGGGCGCGAGCAGTACTTC.